Below are 31 T cell receptor beta chains sequenced from a single sample in a study of PD-L1 blockade in urothelial cancer (dated by TCRdb to about 2017). This sample's time point label indicates: pretreatment peripheral blood. Libraries were built with the immunoSEQ multiplex PCR assay. Held by TCRdb, this immuneACCESS table contains in-frame sequences only and omits some clones. Under half of the omission traces to an unresolved V gene where checked; the cause of the rest is unknown. Within this sample are 90,000 or so clones, with about 90% of them counted one time only. About 1.6% of the sample is in the top ten clones. The sequencing here drew on PBMCs, taken around atezolizumab (anti-PD-L1) treatment. These receptors came from a man aged 60 to 69 with urothelial cancer.

This sequence joins TRBV28 and TRBJ2-1; D is possibly TRBD2 (6 bases). CDR1 MDHEN and CDR2 SYDVKM come from the germline V gene. The CDR3 runs to 15 residues. The V and J ends lost 2 bases and 5 bases respectively, with 13 bases between them. The DNA for the CDR3 is TGTGCCAGCAGTTTAGCGGGAACCCCCAACAATGAGCAGTTCTTC. Translated: CASSLAGTPNNEQFF.

This clone showed up just once. The chain employs TRBV11-1 and TRBJ2-1, with 9 bases identical to TRBD1. CDR3 size: 14 residues. Germline CDR1 and CDR2: SGHAT and FQDESV (reference sequence). Trimming removed 5 bases from V and 8 bases from J; junction bases left unmatched: 7. The CDR3 sequence: CASSPRDRVDEQFF. In nucleotides, the CDR3 is TGTGCCAGCAGCCCCCGGGACAGGGTGGATGAGCAGTTCTTC.

The chain couples TRBV6-5 to TRBJ1-5; D is possibly TRBD1 (5 bases). In germline, CDR1 is MNHEY, CDR2 SVGAGI. The CDR3 totals 15 residues. Trimming stripped 6 bases from V and 0 bases from J, with 12 bases between. CDR3 amino acids: CASSSDRYSNQPQHF. For the CDR3, the DNA is TGTGCCAGCAGCTCCGACAGATATAGCAATCAGCCCCAGCATTTT.

The CDR3 region has the DNA TGTGCCAGCAGCTTGGGAGGTCGCCAAGAGACCCAGTACTTC. Translating gives CASSLGGRQETQYF. The V gene is TRBV5-4, the J gene TRBJ2-5; D not certain. Germline-derived CDR1 and CDR2 are SGHNT and YYREEE (reference sequence). V was pared by 0 bases and J by 1 base, with 7 bases between. The CDR3 has 14 amino acids.

The V call is TRBV5-4, the J call TRBJ1-3; TRBD1 might be the D (5 bases). With 1 base removed from V and 4 bases from J, the gap between germline ends came to 9 bases. The CDR3 contains 14 residues. Germline CDR1 is SGHNT and CDR2 is YYREEE (reference sequence). CDR3 sequence: CASSLQGRGNTIYF. CDR3 DNA: TGTGCCAGCAGCTTGCAGGGAAGAGGAAACACCATATATTTT. The variable domain in full, completed from reference TRBV5-4 and TRBJ1-3, reads ETGVTQSPTHLIKTRGQQVTLRCSSQSGHNTVSWYQQALGQGPQFIFQYYREEENGRGNFPPRFSGLQFPNYSSELNVNALELDDSALYLCASSLQGRGNTIYFGEGSWLTVV.

This chain joins TRBV18 and TRBJ1-2; D not resolved. Germline V gene sequence: CDR1 KGHSH, CDR2 LQKENI. The V end lost 4 bases, the J end lost 2 bases, and 11 bases lay between the germline ends. The CDR3 spans 14 residues. CDR3 nucleotides: TGTGCCAGCTCACTTTCGACTGGGAACTATGGCTACACCTTC. It is translated as CASSLSTGNYGYTF.

This rearrangement joins TRBV5-1 to TRBJ1-4; TRBD1 agrees at 7 bases. The CDR3 length is 15 residues. J lost 1 base, V lost 4 bases, and 4 bases had no gene match. In germline, CDR1 is SGHRS, CDR2 YFSETQ. Here the CDR3 DNA reads TGCGCCAGCAGCGACCAGGGGGGAACTAATGAAAAACTGTTTTTT. It codes for CASSDQGGTNEKLFF.

This chain joins TRBV5-1 and TRBJ2-7; TRBD2 matches 8 bases. Trimming at V came to 2 bases and at J to 3 bases, leaving 4 bases not matched to a gene. This CDR3 region has 14 residues. Germline values: CDR1 SGHRS, CDR2 YFSETQ. The CDR3 protein is CASSFGLALYEQYF. The CDR3 DNA is TGCGCCAGCAGCTTCGGACTAGCCCTCTACGAGCAGTACTTC.

V and J are TRBV5-1 and TRBJ2-3; 12 nucleotides agree with TRBD1. J lost 3 bases, V lost 2 bases, and 7 bases had no gene match. This CDR3 region has 17 residues. CDR1 and CDR2 from the germline V gene are SGHRS and YFSETQ. The CDR3 nucleotides read TGCGCCAGCAGCTTAGGGACAGGGGGCGCGCGGACAGATACGCAGTATTTT. It specifies CASSLGTGGARTDTQYF.

CDR3 amino acids: CASSQEQTVTQETQYF. The CDR3 DNA sequence: TGTGCCAGCAGCCAAGAACAGACAGTTACCCAAGAGACCCAGTACTTC. This chain links TRBV4-2 with TRBJ2-5, with D possibly TRBD1 on 5 matching bases. V was shortened by 0 bases and J by 1 base, with 12 bases between the two germline ends. CDR3 length: 16 amino acids. CDR1 LGHNA and CDR2 YNFKEQ come from the germline V gene.

J is TRBJ2-3 and V is TRBV29-1; 10 nucleotides match TRBD1. CDR1 and CDR2 (germline): SQVTM, ANQGSEA. The CDR3 runs to 16 residues. With V trimmed by 6 bases and J by 5 bases, 14 bases remained unmatched. CDR3 in amino acids: CSVGGQGTTTIDTQYF. The DNA of the CDR3 is TGCAGCGTGGGGGGACAGGGGACAACCACGATAGATACGCAGTATTTT.

The rearrangement uses TRBV9 and TRBJ2-1, with 9 bases that match TRBD1. The CDR3 consists of 16 residues. Germline V lookup: CDR1 SGDLS, CDR2 YYNGEE. Unmatched junction bases numbered 10, after V lost 0 bases and J lost 9 bases. CDR3 region: CASSVDPGTGFSEQFF. The CDR3 bases are TGTGCCAGCAGCGTAGACCCCGGGACAGGGTTTAGTGAGCAGTTCTTC. Full variable domain (remainder filled in from reference TRBV9 and TRBJ2-1): DSGVTQTPKHLITATGQRVTLRCSPRSGDLSVYWYQQSLDQGLQFLIQYYNGEERAKGNILERFSAQQFPDLHSELNLSSLELGDSALYFCASSVDPGTGFSEQFFGPGTRLTVL.

V is TRBV18 and J is TRBJ1-1; no firm D call. CDR3 length equals 14 residues. Germline V gene sequence: CDR1 KGHSH, CDR2 LQKENI. V gave up 2 bases and J gave up 4 bases, with 11 bases separating them. The CDR3 here is CASSPSGLGTEAFF. The CDR3 DNA follows: TGTGCCAGCTCACCATCAGGTCTGGGCACTGAAGCTTTCTTT.

This chain joins TRBV9 and TRBJ2-3; 10 bases agree with TRBD1. After removal of 10 bases from V and 3 bases from J, the junction contained 5 bases not matched to a gene. The length of the CDR3 is 13 residues. Germline V gives CDR1 SGDLS, CDR2 YYNGEE. CDR3 region: CAPRDRGTDTQYF. The CDR3 DNA sequence: TGTGCCCCGCGGGACAGGGGTACAGATACGCAGTATTTT. Drawing the rest from reference TRBV9 and TRBJ2-3, the complete variable domain is DSGVTQTPKHLITATGQRVTLRCSPRSGDLSVYWYQQSLDQGLQFLIQYYNGEERAKGNILERFSAQQFPDLHSELNLSSLELGDSALYFCAPRDRGTDTQYFGPGTRLTVL.

The V call is TRBV4-3, the J call TRBJ2-5, with 8 nucleotides matching TRBD2. From germline, CDR1 is LGHNA and CDR2 YSLEER. This CDR3 spans 17 amino acids. Trimming removed 4 bases from V and 2 bases from J; junction bases left unmatched: 12. Here the CDR3 DNA reads TGCGCCAGCAGCCTCGAGTCTAACCCGGGGGGGCAAGAGACCCAGTACTTC. It codes for CASSLESNPGGQETQYF.

The chain carries TRBV5-6 and TRBJ2-7; TRBD2 matches 11 bases. Trimming at V came to 2 bases and at J to 4 bases, leaving 2 bases not matched to a gene. This CDR3 spans 14 amino acids. The germline V gene encodes CDR1 SGHDT and CDR2 YYEEEE. CDR3 sequence (DNA): TGTGCCAGCAGCTTTACTAGCGGGGGATACGAGCAGTACTTC. This encodes CASSFTSGGYEQYF.

The chain combines TRBV28 with TRBJ2-6; D not resolved. This CDR3 spans 15 amino acids. The V gene's germline CDR1 is MDHEN and CDR2 SYDVKM. Trimming pared 6 bases from V and 0 bases from J, leaving 9 bases between. The CDR3 sequence: CASRVPGSGANVLTF. The CDR3 region has the DNA TGTGCCAGCAGGGTTCCGGGCTCTGGGGCCAACGTCCTGACTTTC.

V gene TRBV11-1 combines with J gene TRBJ2-2, with TRBD2 identical over 13 bases. Trimming removed 5 bases from V and 4 bases from J; junction bases left unmatched: 7. The germline CDR1 and CDR2 sequences are SGHAT and FQDESV (reference sequence). The CDR3 loop spans 17 amino acids. The CDR3 DNA reads TGTGCCAGCAGCCCACTGGGACTAGCGGGATCCACCGGGGAGCTGTTTTTT. Encoded protein: CASSPLGLAGSTGELFF.

This clone was detected only once. V usage is TRBV7-2 and J usage is TRBJ2-7; 15 nucleotides align to TRBD2. This CDR3 is 17 amino acids long. With 5 bases clipped from V and 2 bases from J, the junction kept 7 bases outside the gene matches. Germline CDR1 SGHTA, CDR2 FQGNSA. The chain's CDR3 is CASSLWTSGRAAYEQYF. The CDR3, as DNA: TGTGCCAGCAGCCTCTGGACTAGCGGGAGGGCCGCCTACGAGCAGTACTTC.

This clone was observed a few times. J is TRBJ1-1 and V is TRBV11-2; TRBD1 might be the D (5 bases). Trimming pared 5 bases from V and 5 bases from J, leaving 9 bases between. The CDR3 totals 12 residues. Germline V lookup: CDR1 SGHAT, CDR2 FQNNGV. The CDR3 coding sequence is TGTGCCAGCAGCCCGGGGGTGACTGAAGCTTTCTTT. Its protein product is CASSPGVTEAFF.

The chain has TRBV11-2 and TRBJ1-2, with D tentatively TRBD1 (5 bases). Trimming removed 1 base at V and 7 bases at J, with 16 bases between. Germline-derived CDR1 and CDR2 are SGHAT and FQNNGV. This CDR3 is 15 amino acids long. The CDR3 coding sequence is TGTGCCAGCAGCTTAGTAGGAGACCTGGGGGGTGGCTACACCTTC. Residues: CASSLVGDLGGGYTF.

This chain connects TRBV9 to TRBJ2-2; D is possibly TRBD1 (6 bases). Germline V gene data show CDR1 as SGDLS and CDR2 as YYNGEE. There are 16 residues in the CDR3. V lost 5 bases and J 3 bases, leaving 17 bases between the germline ends. Here the CDR3 reads CASRDNRVGDTGELFF. The CDR3 DNA follows: TGTGCCAGCAGAGATAACAGGGTGGGGGACACCGGGGAGCTGTTTTTT.

V gene TRBV15 combines with J gene TRBJ2-7; 8 nucleotides match TRBD2. Germline V gene data show CDR1 as LNHNV and CDR2 as YYDKDF (reference sequence). Trimming took 0 bases from V and 2 from J; bases not matched to a gene: 6. The CDR3 loop spans 16 amino acids. Here the CDR3 DNA reads TGTGCCACCAGCAGAGATCTTGTCGGGAGGGCCTACGAGCAGTACTTC. It specifies CATSRDLVGRAYEQYF. The entire variable domain, with the rest obtained from reference TRBV15 and TRBJ2-7, is as follows: DAMVIQNPRYQVTQFGKPVTLSCSQTLNHNVMYWYQQKSSQAPKLLFHYYDKDFNNEADTPDNFQSRRPNTSFCFLDIRSPGLGDTAMYLCATSRDLVGRAYEQYFGPGTRLTVT.

This sequence joins TRBV2 and TRBJ2-1; tentative D call: TRBD1 (9 bases). Germline loops: CDR1 SNHLY, CDR2 FYNNEI. The CDR3 loop spans 19 amino acids. V lost 7 bases and J 5 bases, leaving 30 bases between the germline ends. The chain's CDR3 is CASNVRDRAEREGHNEQFF. The DNA of the CDR3 is TGTGCCAGCAACGTCCGGGACAGGGCGGAACGGGAGGGGCACAATGAGCAGTTCTTC.

The chain is built from TRBV7-2 and TRBJ2-2; 7 positions agree with TRBD2. V shed 7 bases and J 3 bases; nucleotides not matched to a gene: 11. The CDR3 runs 16 residues. Germline V gene lookup returns CDR1 SGHTA and CDR2 FQGNSA. CDR3 sequence: CASTKPGGGYTGELFF. DNA for the CDR3: TGTGCCAGCACCAAACCGGGGGGTGGGTACACCGGGGAGCTGTTTTTT.

This clone was detected only once. This rearrangement joins TRBV18 to TRBJ2-3; perhaps TRBD1 as D (5 bases). Germline CDR1 reads KGHSH; CDR2 reads LQKENI. The V end lost 3 bases, the J end lost 5 bases, and 12 bases lay between the germline ends. The CDR3 totals 14 residues. The CDR3: CASSPGQLQDTQYF. The CDR3 nucleotides read TGTGCCAGCTCACCGGGGCAGCTTCAAGATACGCAGTATTTT.

The rearrangement uses TRBV19 and TRBJ2-7; TRBD2 agrees at 7 bases. The germline gives CDR1 LNHDA, CDR2 SQIVND (reference sequence). Losses at the gene ends were 10 bases for V and 2 bases for J; bases not matched to a gene: 14. The length of the CDR3 is 15 residues. CDR3 amino acids: CANQQPTSATYEQYF. CDR3 DNA: TGTGCCAACCAGCAACCAACTAGCGCGACCTACGAGCAGTACTTC.

The sample holds one count of this clone. The CDR3 nucleotides are TGTGCCAGCAGCCAAGATCTGGACAGATTCTACGAGCAGTACTTC. It encodes CASSQDLDRFYEQYF. The chain carries TRBV4-2 and TRBJ2-7, with D perhaps matching TRBD1 (6 bases). V gave up 0 bases and J gave up 3 bases, with 12 bases separating them. This CDR3 has 15 amino acids. The germline CDR1 and CDR2 sequences are LGHNA and YNFKEQ.

This chain links TRBV9 with TRBJ2-7, with D unresolved. V was cut by 0 bases and J by 5 bases, with 12 bases left in between. CDR3 length: 14 residues. Germline CDR1 SGDLS, CDR2 YYNGEE. DNA for the CDR3: TGTGCCAGCAGCGTAGGGCAGGCCGGCCACGAGCAGTACTTC. It translates to CASSVGQAGHEQYF.

V gene TRBV6-4 combines with J gene TRBJ2-5; 9 bases match TRBD2. CDR3 length equals 14 residues. Germline V gene sequence: CDR1 MRHNA, CDR2 SNTAGT. With V trimmed by 5 bases and J by 5 bases, 6 bases remained unmatched. The CDR3 loop reads CASSLTSGRETQYF. The CDR3 nucleotides are TGTGCCAGCAGTCTGACTAGCGGTAGGGAGACCCAGTACTTC.

V gene TRBV7-6 combines with J gene TRBJ2-1; a weak D match, TRBD1 (5 bases). CDR1 and CDR2 from the germline V gene are SGHVS and FNYEAQ. This CDR3 spans 13 amino acids. V was cut by 0 bases and J by 6 bases, with 6 bases left in between. CDR3 nucleotides: TGTGCCAGCAGCTTAGCGGGGCTCAATGAGCAGTTCTTC. Protein: CASSLAGLNEQFF.